Shown below are 29 T cell receptor beta chains from a single sample sequenced in a study of blood T cell repertoires in COVID-19. Assay used: immunoSEQ multiplex PCR; TCRdb lists only in-frame clones, some missing. This sample carries around 150,000 clones, about four fifths of them seen once, and the ten largest clones take around 3.2%. Sequencing input: PBMCs or T cells enriched from blood (not recorded which). Receptor source: a woman between 55 and 75 years old who had recovered from COVID-19.

The rearrangement uses TRBV15 and TRBJ2-5; a weak D match, TRBD2 (6 bases). The CDR3 totals 14 residues. The V end was cut by 5 bases, the J end by 2 bases, with 12 bases between. Germline lookup yields CDR1 LNHNV and CDR2 YYDKDF (reference sequence). CDR3 DNA: TGTGCCACCAGCGTCACTAGCCAACAAGAGACCCAGTACTTC. Translating it yields CATSVTSQQETQYF.

The chain has TRBV5-6 and TRBJ2-7; 12 bases line up with TRBD2. This CDR3 spans 17 amino acids. J was trimmed by 0 bases and V by 5 bases; bases with no gene match: 9. Germline V lookup: CDR1 SGHDT, CDR2 YYEEEE. The CDR3 sequence is CASRAGTSGFLSYEQYF. The CDR3 DNA reads TGTGCCAGCAGGGCCGGGACTAGCGGGTTCCTCTCCTACGAGCAGTACTTC.

The chain has TRBV5-4 and TRBJ2-1, with 8 bases identical to TRBD2. The CDR3 extends over 16 amino acids. Germline V gene lookup returns CDR1 SGHNT and CDR2 YYREEE (reference sequence). After removal of 3 bases from V and 5 bases from J, the junction contained 10 bases not matched to a gene. CDR3 loop: CASSWARSGGDNEQFF. The CDR3, as DNA: TGTGCCAGCAGCTGGGCCAGAAGCGGGGGCGACAATGAGCAGTTCTTC.

The chain combines TRBV5-1 with TRBJ2-3, with D possibly TRBD2 on 6 matching bases. This CDR3 is built from 13 residues. Germline V lookup: CDR1 SGHRS, CDR2 YFSETQ. Trimming cost V 2 bases and J 4 bases, with 8 bases left between them. The DNA for the CDR3 is TGCGCCAGCAGCTTTAGCGGAGCAGATACGCAGTATTTT. It codes for CASSFSGADTQYF.

This chain joins TRBV6-5 and TRBJ2-7, with TRBD1 matching over 10 bases. J was trimmed by 3 bases and V by 6 bases; bases with no gene match: 5. Germline loops: CDR1 MNHEY, CDR2 SVGAGI. The CDR3 runs to 14 residues. CDR3 coding DNA: TGTGCCAGCAGCTGGGGACAGGGGTTCTACGAGCAGTACTTC. This sequence encodes CASSWGQGFYEQYF.

V is TRBV27 and J is TRBJ1-1; TRBD1 matches 9 bases. This CDR3 contains 13 residues. Germline V gene lookup returns CDR1 MNHEY and CDR2 SMNVEV (reference sequence). V dropped 2 bases and J dropped 10; count of bases not matched to a gene: 5. The CDR3 loop is CASSLPGTGPAFF. The CDR3 DNA reads as TGTGCCAGCAGTTTACCAGGGACAGGGCCAGCTTTCTTT.

This sequence joins TRBV6-4 and TRBJ1-6, with D possibly matching TRBD1 (6 bases). Germline values: CDR1 MRHNA, CDR2 SNTAGT. V dropped 4 bases and J dropped 6 bases, with 7 bases sitting between them. This CDR3 comprises 13 residues. CDR3 in amino acids: CASSGDTNSPLHF. In nucleotides, the CDR3 is TGTGCCAGCAGTGGGGACACTAATTCACCCCTCCACTTT.

Points on this clone: This sample includes further DNA sequences coding for the same CDR3. The rearrangement links TRBV18 to TRBJ1-4; possible D gene TRBD1, 6 bases. With 4 bases removed from V and 4 bases from J, the gap between germline ends came to 7 bases. Germline values: CDR1 KGHSH, CDR2 LQKENI. The CDR3 spans 13 residues. The CDR3 coding sequence is TGTGCCAGCTCACTGGACAGTAATGAAAAACTGTTTTTT. It yields the protein CASSLDSNEKLFF.

This chain joins TRBV5-1 and TRBJ1-2; no clear D. V was cut by 4 bases and J by 8 bases, with 15 bases left in between. Germline loops: CDR1 SGHRS, CDR2 YFSETQ. The CDR3 is 13 amino acids. The CDR3 loop reads CASSRDGPGGYTF. CDR3 nucleotide sequence: TGCGCCAGCAGCAGAGACGGGCCGGGGGGCTACACCTTC.

The CDR3 reads CASSLDFQETQYF. CDR3 DNA sequence: TGTGCCAGCAGCTTGGACTTCCAAGAGACCCAGTACTTC. The chain is built from TRBV5-4 and TRBJ2-5; no reliable D call. The CDR3 runs to 13 residues. CDR1 is SGHNT, CDR2 YYREEE, per germline (reference sequence). The V gene lost 0 bases and the J gene lost 1 base, with 4 bases spanning the gap.

As DNA, the CDR3 is TGTGCCAGCTCCCGTCAGGGGAGCGATCAGCCCCAGCATTTT. It encodes CASSRQGSDQPQHF. The genes are TRBV18 and TRBJ1-5, with a possible D match to TRBD1 (6 bases). The CDR3 runs to 14 residues. Germline V gives CDR1 KGHSH, CDR2 LQKENI. V gave up 6 bases and J gave up 5 bases, with 14 bases separating them.

This chain links TRBV28 with TRBJ1-1; D unclear. This CDR3 is built from 14 residues. Deletions cut 1 base from V and 12 bases from J, with 18 bases between. The germline gives CDR1 MDHEN, CDR2 SYDVKM. The CDR3: CASSLLVIQRMTFF. DNA for the CDR3: TGTGCCAGCAGTTTATTGGTCATACAAAGAATGACTTTCTTT.

This clone was counted a single time. The chain is built from TRBV7-2 and TRBJ2-1; 8 positions match TRBD1. This CDR3 spans 15 amino acids. After removal of 5 bases from V and 4 bases from J, the junction contained 7 bases not matched to a gene. Germline V gene lookup returns CDR1 SGHTA and CDR2 FQGNSA. The CDR3 here is CASSAPRTGYNEQFF. DNA of the CDR3: TGTGCCAGCAGCGCACCCCGGACAGGGTACAATGAGCAGTTCTTC.

This clone was seen a handful of times. The chain is built from TRBV5-4 and TRBJ2-5; 7 bases fit TRBD1. The germline V gene encodes CDR1 SGHNT and CDR2 YYREEE (reference sequence). The junction had 5 bases not matched to a gene; V was cut back by 0 bases and J by 6 bases. The CDR3 consists of 14 residues. Written as DNA, the CDR3 is TGTGCCAGCAGCTTGGTAGGGGGCATGCAGACCCAGTACTTC. Protein: CASSLVGGMQTQYF.

This clone showed up just a few times. V is TRBV29-1 and J is TRBJ2-7; TRBD1 aligns across 7 bases. CDR1 and CDR2 (germline): SQVTM, ANQGSEA. V dropped 6 bases and J dropped 0; count of bases not matched to a gene: 5. This CDR3 has 13 residues. CDR3 coding DNA: TGCAGCGTGACAGGGTTGAGCTCCTACGAGCAGTACTTC. Its translation is CSVTGLSSYEQYF.

The chain recombines TRBV27 with TRBJ1-5; 7 bases match TRBD1. CDR1 and CDR2 (germline): MNHEY, SMNVEV (reference sequence). The CDR3 sequence is 15 residues long. V was clipped by 6 bases and J by 1 base; unmatched bases: 6. The CDR3 nucleotides are TGTGCCAGCAGCCTGGGACAGAAGAGCAATCAGCCCCAGCATTTT. This translates into CASSLGQKSNQPQHF.

The rearrangement links TRBV14 to TRBJ2-3, with 11 positions matching TRBD2. Germline-derived CDR1 and CDR2 are SGHDN and FVKESK. There are 19 residues in the CDR3. The J segment lost 0 bases and the V segment lost 1 base, leaving 9 bases of the junction unmatched. CDR3 nucleotide sequence: TGTGCCAGCAGCCAAGCTCGACTAGCGGGGATCTCTAGCACAGATACGCAGTATTTT. It yields the protein CASSQARLAGISSTDTQYF.

This clone came up once. The CDR3 DNA sequence: TGTGCCAGCACTCTAGTAGGGGTCGGCTACACCTTC. Its protein product is CASTLVGVGYTF. This rearrangement joins TRBV2 to TRBJ1-2; a weak D match, TRBD1 (5 bases). The CDR3 extends over 12 amino acids. CDR1 is SNHLY, CDR2 FYNNEI, per germline. Trimming left V 7 bases short and J 8 bases short, with 14 bases between.

The chain couples TRBV21-1 to TRBJ1-5; no DNA check was done on the table's D call, TRBD1. TRBV21-1 is termed a pseudogene. The CDR3 is 16 residues long. CDR3 DNA: TGTGCCCCCAGGCCCGGGACAGCTTATAGCAATCAGCCCCAGCATTTT. This codes for CAPRPGTAYSNQPQHF.

V is TRBV7-2 and J is TRBJ2-1; 11 bases fit TRBD2. With 5 bases clipped from V and 7 bases from J, the junction kept 7 bases outside the gene matches. The CDR3 runs 15 residues. The germline gives CDR1 SGHTA, CDR2 FQGNSA. The CDR3 DNA reads as TGTGCCAGCAGCCCTACTAGCGGGGGATTTAATGAGCAGTTCTTC. This translates into CASSPTSGGFNEQFF.

The V and J genes are TRBV2 and TRBJ2-5; 8 bases align to TRBD1. Germline trimming cut 2 bases from V and 5 bases from J; bases unmatched to any gene: 7. CDR3 length: 15 residues. Looked up from germline, CDR1 is SNHLY and CDR2 is FYNNEI. CDR3 sequence: CASSESGGVWETQYF. In DNA form, the CDR3 reads TGTGCCAGCAGTGAATCAGGGGGCGTATGGGAGACCCAGTACTTC.

The J gene is TRBJ2-7, the V gene TRBV30, with 10 nucleotides matching TRBD2. Germline V CDR1 and CDR2: GTSNPN, SVGIG (reference sequence). The length of the CDR3 is 17 residues. The V segment lost 0 bases and the J segment 7 bases; nucleotides outside the gene matches: 15. As DNA, the CDR3 is TGTGCCTGGAGTGTTGGTTTTAGCGGGGGGTTAAATGCGGAGCAGTACTTC. The encoded protein is CAWSVGFSGGLNAEQYF.

In DNA form, the CDR3 reads TGTGCCAGCAGCGGTCCCCACAGGGGCGTAAACTATGGCTACACCTTC. It specifies CASSGPHRGVNYGYTF. The V and J genes are TRBV2 and TRBJ1-2, with 7 bases identical to TRBD1. The V segment lost 6 bases and the J segment 2 bases; nucleotides outside the gene matches: 12. CDR1 and CDR2 from the germline V gene are SNHLY and FYNNEI. The CDR3 is 16 residues long.

This chain uses TRBV10-2 with TRBJ2-1; TRBD2 matches 9 bases. V gave up 0 bases and J gave up 9 bases; unmatched junction bases: 6. CDR1 WSHSY and CDR2 SAAADI come from the germline V gene. The CDR3 runs 15 residues. This CDR3 reads CASSESFSGGREQFF. Here the CDR3 DNA reads TGCGCCAGCAGTGAGTCCTTTAGCGGGGGACGTGAGCAGTTCTTC.

The gene calls are TRBV5-6 and TRBJ1-3, with a weak D call TRBD1 (6 bases). This CDR3 is built from 14 residues. Trimming shortened V by 4 bases and J by 6 bases, and 14 bases separated the two germline ends. Germline V gives CDR1 SGHDT, CDR2 YYEEEE. The CDR3 loop is CASSTPTGPNTIYF. The CDR3 DNA follows: TGTGCCAGCAGCACTCCGACAGGCCCAAACACCATATATTTT.

The chain joins TRBV18 to TRBJ2-5; TRBD2 agrees at 12 bases. After removal of 5 bases from V and 2 bases from J, the junction contained 9 bases not matched to a gene. The CDR3 spans 17 residues. The germline gives CDR1 KGHSH, CDR2 LQKENI. In DNA form, the CDR3 reads TGTGCCAGCTCATCAAAGACTAGCGGGGGCCCGCAAGAGACCCAGTACTTC. Its protein product is CASSSKTSGGPQETQYF. The full variable domain, completed using reference TRBV18 and TRBJ2-5, is NAGVMQNPRHLVRRRGQEARLRCSPMKGHSHVYWYRQLPEEGLKFMVYLQKENIIDESGMPKERFSAEFPKEGPSILRIQQVVRGDSAAYFCASSSKTSGGPQETQYFGPGTRLLVL.

The chain has TRBV5-4 and TRBJ2-3; 11 bases map to TRBD2. The CDR3 has 17 amino acids. The germline V gene has CDR1 SGHNT and CDR2 YYREEE (reference sequence). The junction had 8 bases not matched to a gene; V was cut back by 4 bases and J by 1 base. CDR3 in amino acids: CASSTFLAGGGTDTQYF. The DNA of the CDR3 is TGTGCCAGCAGCACGTTCCTAGCGGGGGGTGGCACAGATACGCAGTATTTT.

This chain uses TRBV30 with TRBJ1-3; D remains ambiguous. This CDR3 has 12 amino acids. Trimming left V 1 base short and J 4 bases short, with 5 bases between. Germline V CDR1 and CDR2: GTSNPN, SVGIG (reference sequence). The CDR3 DNA follows: TGTGCCTGGAGTGGACTAGGAAACACCATATATTTT. Its protein is CAWSGLGNTIYF.

This sequence joins TRBV3-1 (or the pseudogene TRBV3-2) and TRBJ2-2; D is uncertain. The CDR3 runs to 14 residues. Germline CDR1 LGHDT, CDR2 YNNKEL (reference sequence). Trimming took off 3 bases at V and 1 base at J, with 6 bases between the two ends. The CDR3 region is CASSQTGNTGELFF. CDR3 DNA sequence: TGTGCCAGCAGCCAGACGGGGAACACCGGGGAGCTGTTTTTT.